This entry features one T cell receptor beta chain sequence. Clones were read by immunoSEQ multiplex PCR, and TCRdb kept only the in-frame ones, dropping some. In the table there are about 90,000 clones, about three quarters of which are singletons. These data are taken from a study of blood T cell repertoires in COVID-19. This CDR3 region has 16 residues. Germline V gene lookup returns CDR1 LNHDA and CDR2 SQIVND (reference sequence). The ends were cut back, 7 bases at V and 5 bases at J, with 21 bases in the middle. The genes are TRBV19 and TRBJ1-5, with TRBD1 as a possible D gene (5 bases). The clonotype was recovered from a man between 65 and 79 years old with acute or convalescent COVID-19. The sequencing input was peripheral blood. Here the CDR3 DNA reads TGTGCCAGTATAGCCAGAAGGGGCGCCAGCGATCAGCCCCAGCATTTT. Translating gives CASIARRGASDQPQHF.